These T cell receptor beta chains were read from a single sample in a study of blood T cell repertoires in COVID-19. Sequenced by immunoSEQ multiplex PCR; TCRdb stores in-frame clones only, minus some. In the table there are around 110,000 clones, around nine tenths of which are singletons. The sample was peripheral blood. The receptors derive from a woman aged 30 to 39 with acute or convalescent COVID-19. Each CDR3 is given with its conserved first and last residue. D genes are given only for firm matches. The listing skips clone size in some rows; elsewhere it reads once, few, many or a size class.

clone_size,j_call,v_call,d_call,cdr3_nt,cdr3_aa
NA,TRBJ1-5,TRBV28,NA,TGTGCCAGCAGGGTGGGGCAGGGCAATCAGCCCCAGCATTTT,CASRVGQGNQPQHF
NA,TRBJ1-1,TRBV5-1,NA,TGCGCCAGCACCCCGGGAGGACAAATGAACACTGAAGCTTTCTTT,CASTPGGQMNTEAFF
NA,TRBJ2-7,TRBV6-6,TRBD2,TGTGCCAGCAGCTCTCCCACAGGACTAGCGGGGGGACCCACCTACGTTGAGCAGTACTTC,CASSSPTGLAGGPTYVEQYF
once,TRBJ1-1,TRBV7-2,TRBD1,TGTGCCAGCAGCTTAGCGGCGGGACAGGGGTGGGCTTTCTTT,CASSLAAGQGWAFF
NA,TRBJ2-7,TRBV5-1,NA,TGCGCCAGCAGCTTGATGTCCAGCTCCTACGAGCAGTACTTC,CASSLMSSSYEQYF
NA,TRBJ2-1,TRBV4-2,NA,TGTGCCAGCAGCCAAGAACTGTTAGCGCGCAATGAGCAGTTCTTC,CASSQELLARNEQFF
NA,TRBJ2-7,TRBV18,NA,TGTGCCAGCTCACCACCCGCAGGGCTAACCTACGAGCAGTACTTC,CASSPPAGLTYEQYF
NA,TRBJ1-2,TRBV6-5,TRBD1,TGTGCCAGCAGTCCTCCGACAGGGGGAGTCCATGGCTACACCTTC,CASSPPTGGVHGYTF
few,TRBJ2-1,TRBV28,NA,TGTGCCAGCAGTTTCCCGGGTCGCAATGAGCAGTTCTTC,CASSFPGRNEQFF
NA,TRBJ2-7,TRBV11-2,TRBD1,TGTGCCAGCAGCTTAGATTGGGTCCCGGGACAGGGTAGCGAGCAGTACTTC,CASSLDWVPGQGSEQYF
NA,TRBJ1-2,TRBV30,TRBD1,TGTGCCTGGAGTCGCGACAGGGAAAAATATGGCTACACCTTC,CAWSRDREKYGYTF
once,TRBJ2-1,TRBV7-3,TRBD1,TGTGCCAGCAGCTTCGGACAGGGGGAGTACAATGAGCAGTTCTTC,CASSFGQGEYNEQFF
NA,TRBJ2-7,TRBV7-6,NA,TGTGCCAGCAGCCTCCTCCAGGACAGTGCCTACGAGCAGTACTTC,CASSLLQDSAYEQYF
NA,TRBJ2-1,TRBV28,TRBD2,TGTGCCAGCAGTTTCTTTAGTGCGTCAGATAGACTAGCGGAATCCTACAATGAGCAGTTCTTC,CASSFFSASDRLAESYNEQFF
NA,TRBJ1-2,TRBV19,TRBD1,TGTGCCTCGGCCCCGGGACAGAACTATGGCTACACCTTC,CASAPGQNYGYTF
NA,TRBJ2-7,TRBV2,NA,TGTGCCAGCGGAGATCAACTACTCTCCTACGAGCAGTACTTC,CASGDQLLSYEQYF
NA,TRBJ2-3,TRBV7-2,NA,TGTGCCAGCAGCTTAGGCGCAGGTCCAAAACTCTATTTT,CASSLGAGPKLYF
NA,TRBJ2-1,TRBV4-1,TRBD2,TGCGCCAGCAGCCAAGATCGTGGCTTCGGGAGGATCTTC,CASSQDRGFGRIF
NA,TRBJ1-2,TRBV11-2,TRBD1,TGTGCCAGCAGCTCCGGACCCAATGACAGGGTATCTGGCTACACCTTC,CASSSGPNDRVSGYTF
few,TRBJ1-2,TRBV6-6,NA,TGTGCCAGCAGCCCCCCCGAGGTGCGCTACACCTTC,CASSPPEVRYTF